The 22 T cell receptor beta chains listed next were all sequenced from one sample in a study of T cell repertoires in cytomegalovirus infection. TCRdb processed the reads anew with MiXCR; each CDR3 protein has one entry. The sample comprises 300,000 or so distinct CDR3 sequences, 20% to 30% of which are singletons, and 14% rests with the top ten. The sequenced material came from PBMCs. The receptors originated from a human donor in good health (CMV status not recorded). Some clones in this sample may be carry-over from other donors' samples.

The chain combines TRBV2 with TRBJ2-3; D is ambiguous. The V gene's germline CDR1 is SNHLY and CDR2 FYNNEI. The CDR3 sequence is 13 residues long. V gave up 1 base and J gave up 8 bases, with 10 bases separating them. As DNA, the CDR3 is TGTGCCAGCAGTGAAGAAGGTGGGGTTACGCAGTATTTT. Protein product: CASSEEGGVTQYF.

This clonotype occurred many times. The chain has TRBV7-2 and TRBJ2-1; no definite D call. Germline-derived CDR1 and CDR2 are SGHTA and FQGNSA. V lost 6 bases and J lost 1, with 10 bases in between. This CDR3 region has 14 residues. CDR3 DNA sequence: TGTGCCAGCAGAAAAGGGCCGTCCTACAATGAGCAGTTCTTC. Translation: CASRKGPSYNEQFF.

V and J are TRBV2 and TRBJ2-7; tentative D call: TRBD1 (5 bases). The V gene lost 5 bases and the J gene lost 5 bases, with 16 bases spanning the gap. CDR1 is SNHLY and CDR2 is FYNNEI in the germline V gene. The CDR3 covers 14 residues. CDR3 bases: TGTGCCAGCAGTCTTCAGGGTGGAGAAGACGAGCAGTACTTC. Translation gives CASSLQGGEDEQYF.

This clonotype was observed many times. The CDR3 DNA is TGTGCCAGCAGCTTAGTTTCAGCCTCTTATGGCTACACCTTC. The encoded protein is CASSLVSASYGYTF. J is TRBJ1-2 and V is TRBV7-2, with unresolved D. This CDR3 is 14 amino acids long. The germline CDR1 and CDR2 sequences are SGHTA and FQGNSA. V lost 1 base and J lost 5, with 11 bases in between.

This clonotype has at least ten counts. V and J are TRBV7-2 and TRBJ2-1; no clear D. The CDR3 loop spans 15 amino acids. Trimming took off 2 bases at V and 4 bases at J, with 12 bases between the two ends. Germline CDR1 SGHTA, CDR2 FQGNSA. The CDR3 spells CASSLSVILYNEQFF. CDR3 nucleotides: TGTGCCAGCAGCTTATCGGTTATACTTTACAATGAGCAGTTCTTC.

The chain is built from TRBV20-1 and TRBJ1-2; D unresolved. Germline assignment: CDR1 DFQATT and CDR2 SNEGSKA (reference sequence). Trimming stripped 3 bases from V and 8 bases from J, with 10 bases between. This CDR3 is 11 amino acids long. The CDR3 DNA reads TGCAGTGCTAGTGAGGGAGAAGGCTACACCTTC. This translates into CSASEGEGYTF.

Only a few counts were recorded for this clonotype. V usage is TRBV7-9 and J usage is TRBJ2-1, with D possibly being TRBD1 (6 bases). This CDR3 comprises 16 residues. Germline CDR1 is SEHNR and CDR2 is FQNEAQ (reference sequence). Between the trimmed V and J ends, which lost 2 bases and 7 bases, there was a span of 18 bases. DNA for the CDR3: TGTGCCAGCAGCTTACGTCAACAAGATACAGGGAATGAGCAGTTCTTC. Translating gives CASSLRQQDTGNEQFF. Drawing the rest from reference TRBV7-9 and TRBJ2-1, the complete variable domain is DTGVSQNPRHKITKRGQNVTFRCDPISEHNRLYWYRQTLGQGPEFLTYFQNEAQLEKSRLLSDRFSAERPKGSFSTLEIQRTEQGDSAMYLCASSLRQQDTGNEQFFGPGTRLTVL.

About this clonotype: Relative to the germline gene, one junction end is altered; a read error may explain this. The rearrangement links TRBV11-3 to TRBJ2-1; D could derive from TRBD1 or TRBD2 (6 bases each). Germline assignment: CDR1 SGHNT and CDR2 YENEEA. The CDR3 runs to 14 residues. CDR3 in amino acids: CASGLRGPYDEQFF. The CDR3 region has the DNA TGTGCCAGCGGGTTACGGGGGCCCTACGATGAGCAGTTCTTC.

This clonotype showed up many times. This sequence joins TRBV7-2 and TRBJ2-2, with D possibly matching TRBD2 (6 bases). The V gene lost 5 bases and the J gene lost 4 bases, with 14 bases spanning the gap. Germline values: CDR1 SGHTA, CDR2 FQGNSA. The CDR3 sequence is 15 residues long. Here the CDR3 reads CASSPSGTRTGELFF. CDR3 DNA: TGTGCCAGCAGCCCGTCCGGGACTCGCACCGGGGAGCTGTTTTTT.

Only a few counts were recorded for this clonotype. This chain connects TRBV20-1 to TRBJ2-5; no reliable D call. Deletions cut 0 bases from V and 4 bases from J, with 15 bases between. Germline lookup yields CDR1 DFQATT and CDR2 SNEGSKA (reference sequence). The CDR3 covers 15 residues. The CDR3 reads CSARDPAGLRETQYF. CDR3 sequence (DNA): TGCAGTGCTAGAGATCCTGCAGGTCTGCGAGAGACCCAGTACTTC.

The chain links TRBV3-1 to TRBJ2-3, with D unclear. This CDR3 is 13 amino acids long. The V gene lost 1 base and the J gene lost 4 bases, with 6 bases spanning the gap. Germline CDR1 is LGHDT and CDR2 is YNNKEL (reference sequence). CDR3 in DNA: TGTGCCAGCAGCCAAGTGTCGCCAGATACGCAGTATTTT. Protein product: CASSQVSPDTQYF.

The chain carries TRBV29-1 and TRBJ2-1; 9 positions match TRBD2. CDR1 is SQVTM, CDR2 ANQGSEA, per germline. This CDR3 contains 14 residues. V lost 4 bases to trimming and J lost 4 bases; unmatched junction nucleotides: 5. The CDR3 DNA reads TGCAGCGTTGCGGGACTAGCCGGGTACAATGAGCAGTTCTTC. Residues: CSVAGLAGYNEQFF.

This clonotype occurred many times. DNA for the CDR3: TGTGCCAGCAGCCGATTTACAGGCGAGCAGTACTTC. It encodes CASSRFTGEQYF. The chain has TRBV7-2 and TRBJ2-7; D might be TRBD1 (5 bases). The V end lost 5 bases, the J end lost 6 bases, and 11 bases lay between the germline ends. The CDR3 has 12 residues. Germline CDR1 SGHTA, CDR2 FQGNSA.

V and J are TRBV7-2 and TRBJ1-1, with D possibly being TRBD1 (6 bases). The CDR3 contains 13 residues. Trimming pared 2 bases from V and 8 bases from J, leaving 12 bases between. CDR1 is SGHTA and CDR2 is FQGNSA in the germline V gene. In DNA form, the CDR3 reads TGTGCCAGCAGCTTAACCCGGACAGCCGAAGCTTTCTTT. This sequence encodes CASSLTRTAEAFF.

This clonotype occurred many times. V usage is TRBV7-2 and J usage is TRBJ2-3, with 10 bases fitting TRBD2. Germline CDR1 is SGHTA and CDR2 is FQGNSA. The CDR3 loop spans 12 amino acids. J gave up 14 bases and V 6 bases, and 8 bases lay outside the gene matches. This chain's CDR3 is CASRPLSGRLYF. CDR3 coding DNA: TGTGCCAGCAGGCCCCTTAGCGGGAGGCTGTATTTT. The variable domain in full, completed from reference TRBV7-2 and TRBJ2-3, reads GAGVSQSPSNKVTEKGKDVELRCDPISGHTALYWYRQSLGQGLEFLIYFQGNSAPDKSGLPSDRFSAERTGGSVSTLTIQRTQQEDSAVYLCASRPLSGRLYFGPGTRLTVL.

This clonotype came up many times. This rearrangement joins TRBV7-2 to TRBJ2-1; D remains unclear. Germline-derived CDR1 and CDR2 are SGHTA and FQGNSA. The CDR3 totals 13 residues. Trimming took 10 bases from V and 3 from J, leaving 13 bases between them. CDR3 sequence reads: CATQRPGYNEQFF. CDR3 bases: TGTGCCACGCAGAGGCCGGGCTACAATGAGCAGTTCTTC.

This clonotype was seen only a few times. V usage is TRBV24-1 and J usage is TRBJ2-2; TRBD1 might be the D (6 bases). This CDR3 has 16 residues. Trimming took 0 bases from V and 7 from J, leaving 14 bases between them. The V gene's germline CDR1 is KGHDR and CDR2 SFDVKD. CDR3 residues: CATSDLALQGIGELFF. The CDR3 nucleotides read TGTGCCACCAGTGATTTGGCCCTTCAGGGGATCGGGGAGCTGTTTTTT.

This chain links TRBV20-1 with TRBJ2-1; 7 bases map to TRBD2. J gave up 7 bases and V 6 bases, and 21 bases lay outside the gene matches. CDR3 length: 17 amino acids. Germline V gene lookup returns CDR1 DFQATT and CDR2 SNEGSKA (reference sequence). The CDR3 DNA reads TGCAGTGCGCTGGGCCCTCCCGGGACTAACGTAGAAAATGAGCAGTTCTTC. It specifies CSALGPPGTNVENEQFF.

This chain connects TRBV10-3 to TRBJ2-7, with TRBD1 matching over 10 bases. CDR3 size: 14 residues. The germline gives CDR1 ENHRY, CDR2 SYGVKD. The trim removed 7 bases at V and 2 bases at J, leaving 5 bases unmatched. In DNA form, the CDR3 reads TGTGCCATCAACATTGGACAGGGGGCCTACGAGCAGTACTTC. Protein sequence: CAINIGQGAYEQYF.

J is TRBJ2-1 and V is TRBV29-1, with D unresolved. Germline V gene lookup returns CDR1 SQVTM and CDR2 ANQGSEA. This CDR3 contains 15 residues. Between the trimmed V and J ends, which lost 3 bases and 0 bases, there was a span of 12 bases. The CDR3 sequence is CSVDPSRGSYNEQFF. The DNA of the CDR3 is TGCAGCGTTGACCCCTCGCGAGGCTCCTACAATGAGCAGTTCTTC.

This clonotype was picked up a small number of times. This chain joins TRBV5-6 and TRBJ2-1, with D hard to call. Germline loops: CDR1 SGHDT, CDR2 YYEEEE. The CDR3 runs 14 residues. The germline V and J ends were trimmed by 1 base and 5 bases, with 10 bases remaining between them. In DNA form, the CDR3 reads TGTGCCAGCAGCTTGATCCAGCGAGACAATGAGCAGTTCTTC. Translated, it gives CASSLIQRDNEQFF.

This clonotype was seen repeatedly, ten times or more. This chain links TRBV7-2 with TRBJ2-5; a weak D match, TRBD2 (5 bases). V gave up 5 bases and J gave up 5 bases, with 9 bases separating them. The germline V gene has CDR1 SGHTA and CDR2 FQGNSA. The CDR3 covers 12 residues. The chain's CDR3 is CASSGEGETQYF. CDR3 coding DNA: TGTGCCAGCAGCGGCGAGGGTGAGACCCAGTACTTC.